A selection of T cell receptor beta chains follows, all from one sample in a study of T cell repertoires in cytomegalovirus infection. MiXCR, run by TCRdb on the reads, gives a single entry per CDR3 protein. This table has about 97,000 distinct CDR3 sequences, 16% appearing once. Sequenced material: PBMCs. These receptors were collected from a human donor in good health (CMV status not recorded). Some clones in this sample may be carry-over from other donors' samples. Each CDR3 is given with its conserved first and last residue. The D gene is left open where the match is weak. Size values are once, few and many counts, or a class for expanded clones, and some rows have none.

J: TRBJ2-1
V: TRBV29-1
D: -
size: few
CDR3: CSAPRGRSDYNEQFF
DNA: TGCAGCGCCCCGCGGGGCCGTTCGGACTACAATGAGCAGTTCTTC

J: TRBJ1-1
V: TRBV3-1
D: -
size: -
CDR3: CVSSQGSYTEAFF
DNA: TGTGTCAGCAGCCAGGGGTCGTATACTGAAGCTTTCTTT

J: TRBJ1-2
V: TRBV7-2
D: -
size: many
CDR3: CASSSSGGNYGYTF
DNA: TGTGCCAGCAGCTCCTCTGGGGGTAACTATGGCTACACCTTC

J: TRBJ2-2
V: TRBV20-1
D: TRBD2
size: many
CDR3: CSAKDPAGGSNTGELFF
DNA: TGCAGTGCTAAAGACCCAGCGGGGGGATCGAACACCGGGGAGCTGTTTTTT

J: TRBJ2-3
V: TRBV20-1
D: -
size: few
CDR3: CSAFGSTSTDTQYF
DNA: TGCAGTGCTTTCGGATCTACTAGCACAGATACGCAGTATTTT

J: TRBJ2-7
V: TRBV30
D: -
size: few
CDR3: CAWSIRSVSGVGISYEQYF
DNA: TGTGCCTGGAGTATACGATCTGTATCAGGGGTGGGCATCTCCTACGAGCAGTACTTC

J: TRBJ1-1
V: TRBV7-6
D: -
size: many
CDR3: CASSGTPGDTEAFF
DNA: TGTGCCAGCAGCGGGACACCGGGGGACACTGAAGCTTTCTTT

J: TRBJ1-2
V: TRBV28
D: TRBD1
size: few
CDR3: CASSLLTSGTGSGYTF
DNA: TGTGCCAGCAGTTTACTGACTTCCGGGACAGGGAGCGGCTACACCTTC

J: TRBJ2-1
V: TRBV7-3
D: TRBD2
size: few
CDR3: CASSLIAGGYNEQFF
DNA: TGTGCCAGCAGCTTAATAGCGGGGGGGTACAATGAGCAGTTCTTC

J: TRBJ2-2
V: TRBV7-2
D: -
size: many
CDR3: CASSLAGGLTGELFF
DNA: TGTGCCAGCAGCTTAGCGGGGGGGCTGACCGGGGAGCTGTTTTTT

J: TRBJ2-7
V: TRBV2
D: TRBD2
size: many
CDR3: CASSARLATNEQYF
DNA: TGTGCCAGCAGTGCGCGACTAGCAACCAACGAGCAGTACTTC

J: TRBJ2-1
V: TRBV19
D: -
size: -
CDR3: CASSSFGEQFF
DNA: TGTGCCAGTAGTAGTTTTGGTGAGCAGTTCTTC

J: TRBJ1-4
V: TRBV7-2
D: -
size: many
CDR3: CASSLSEAANEKLFF
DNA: TGTGCCAGCAGCTTAAGTGAGGCGGCCAATGAAAAACTGTTTTTT

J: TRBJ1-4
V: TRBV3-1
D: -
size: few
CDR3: CASSQSRWGGEKLFF
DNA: TGTGCCAGCAGCCAGAGCCGATGGGGTGGGGAAAAACTGTTTTTT

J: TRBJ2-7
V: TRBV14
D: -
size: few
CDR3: CASSQDSSEQYF
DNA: TGTGCCAGCAGCCAAGATTCTTCCGAGCAGTACTTC

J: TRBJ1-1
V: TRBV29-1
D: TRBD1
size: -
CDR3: CSVLQGGDTEAFF
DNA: TGCAGCGTTCTACAGGGGGGGGACACTGAAGCTTTCTTT

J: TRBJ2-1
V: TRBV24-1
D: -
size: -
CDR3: CATSDRRSSYNEQFF
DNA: TGTGCCACCAGTGATCGCCGGAGCTCCTACAATGAGCAGTTCTTC

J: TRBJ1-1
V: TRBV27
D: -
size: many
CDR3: CASSPRAFQDTEAFF
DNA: TGTGCCAGCAGTCCTCGGGCGTTCCAAGACACTGAAGCTTTCTTT

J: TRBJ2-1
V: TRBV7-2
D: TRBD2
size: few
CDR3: CASSLVLAGDEQFF
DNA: TGTGCCAGCAGCTTAGTACTAGCGGGGGACGAGCAGTTTTTC

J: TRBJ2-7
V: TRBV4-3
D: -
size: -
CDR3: CAQSVLEQYF
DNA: TGCGCCCAAAGCGTACTCGAGCAGTACTTC

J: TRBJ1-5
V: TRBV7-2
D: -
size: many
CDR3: CASSPLGQPQHF
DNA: TGTGCCAGCAGCCCACTAGGGCAGCCCCAGCATTTT

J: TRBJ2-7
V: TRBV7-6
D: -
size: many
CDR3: CASSLDPGSPYEQYF
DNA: TGTGCCAGCAGCTTAGATCCAGGGTCCCCCTACGAGCAGTACTTC

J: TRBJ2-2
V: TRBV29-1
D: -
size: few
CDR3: CSVERASSGELFF
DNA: TGCAGCGTTGAAAGGGCGTCGTCCGGGGAGCTGTTTTTT

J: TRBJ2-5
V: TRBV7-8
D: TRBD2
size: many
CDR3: CASSSSGGQLETQYF
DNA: TGTGCCAGCAGTTCTAGCGGGGGGCAGTTGGAGACCCAGTACTTC

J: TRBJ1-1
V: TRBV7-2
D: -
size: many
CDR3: CASSQTGITEAFF
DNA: TGTGCCAGCAGCCAAACAGGGATCACTGAAGCTTTCTTT

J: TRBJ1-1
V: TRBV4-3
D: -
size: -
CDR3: CASSQDFDRNTEAFF
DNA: TGCGCCAGCAGCCAAGATTTCGACAGGAACACTGAAGCTTTCTTT

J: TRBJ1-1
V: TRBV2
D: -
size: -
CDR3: CASRTGGTDTEAFF
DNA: TGTGCCAGCAGGACGGGGGGGACCGACACTGAAGCTTTCTTT

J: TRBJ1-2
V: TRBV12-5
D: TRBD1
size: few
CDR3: CASGLGQGSGYTF
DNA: TGTGCTAGTGGTTTGGGACAGGGGAGCGGCTACACCTTC

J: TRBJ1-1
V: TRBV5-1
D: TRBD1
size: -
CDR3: CASRLQGRNTEAFF
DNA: TGCGCCAGCAGGCTACAGGGGAGGAACACTGAAGCTTTCTTT

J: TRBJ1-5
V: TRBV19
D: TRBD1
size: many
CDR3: CASSISGTGDQPQHF
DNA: TGTGCCAGTAGTATTTCCGGGACAGGGGATCAGCCCCAGCATTTT

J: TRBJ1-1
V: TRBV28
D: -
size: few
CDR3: CASSLGSPGNTEAFF
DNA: TGTGCCAGCAGTTTAGGGAGCCCCGGGAACACTGAAGCTTTCTTT

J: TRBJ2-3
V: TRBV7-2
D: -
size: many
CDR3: CASSYYTDTQYF
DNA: TGTGCCAGCAGCTACTACACAGATACGCAGTATTTT

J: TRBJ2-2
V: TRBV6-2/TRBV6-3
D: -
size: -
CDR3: CASSVTGKMNTGELFF
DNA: TGTGCCAGCAGTGTCACAGGGAAAATGAACACCGGGGAGCTGTTTTTT

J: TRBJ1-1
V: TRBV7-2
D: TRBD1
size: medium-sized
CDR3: CASSLQGANTEAFF
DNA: TGTGCCAGCAGCCTACAGGGGGCTAACACTGAAGCTTTCTTT

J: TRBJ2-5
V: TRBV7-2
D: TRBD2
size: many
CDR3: CASSFTRTSGQETQYF
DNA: TGTGCCAGCAGCTTCACCCGGACTAGCGGTCAAGAGACCCAGTACTTC

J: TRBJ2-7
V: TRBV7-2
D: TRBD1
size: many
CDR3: CASSLRQGVYEQYF
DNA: TGTGCCAGCAGCTTACGACAGGGGGTGTACGAGCAGTACTTC

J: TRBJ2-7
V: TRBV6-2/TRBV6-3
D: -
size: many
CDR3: CASSSYRVSYEQYF
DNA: TGTGCCAGCAGCTCGTACAGGGTCTCCTACGAGCAGTACTTC

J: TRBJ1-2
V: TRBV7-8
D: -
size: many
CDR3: CASSLARQYGYTF
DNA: TGTGCCAGCAGCTTAGCGAGACAGTATGGCTACACCTTC

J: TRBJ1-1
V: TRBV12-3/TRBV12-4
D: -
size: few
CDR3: CASSLIWGQGTEAFF
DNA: TGTGCCAGCAGTTTGATCTGGGGGCAAGGCACTGAAGCTTTCTTT

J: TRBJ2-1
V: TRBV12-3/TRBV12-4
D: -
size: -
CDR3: CASSRGWEQFF
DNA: TGTGCCAGCAGTCGGGGGTGGGAGCAGTTCTTC

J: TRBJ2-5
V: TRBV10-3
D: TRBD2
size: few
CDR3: CAIGGGPEETQYF
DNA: TGTGCCATCGGCGGGGGGCCAGAGGAGACCCAGTACTTC

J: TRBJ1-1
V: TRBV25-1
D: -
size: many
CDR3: CASSETEEGTNEAFF
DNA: TGTGCCAGCAGTGAAACGGAAGAGGGGACCAATGAAGCTTTCTTT

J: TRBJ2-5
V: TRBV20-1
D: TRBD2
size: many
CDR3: CSAMTSGGSETQYF
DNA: TGCAGTGCAATGACTAGCGGGGGGTCTGAGACCCAGTACTTC

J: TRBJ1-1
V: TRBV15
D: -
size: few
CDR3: CATSISRSRNTEAFF
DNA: TGTGCCACCAGCATCTCAAGATCCCGTAACACTGAAGCTTTCTTT

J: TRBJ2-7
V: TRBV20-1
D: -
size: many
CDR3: CSASRSITSGEQYF
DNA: TGCAGTGCTAGCCGGTCGATCACCTCCGGGGAGCAGTACTTC

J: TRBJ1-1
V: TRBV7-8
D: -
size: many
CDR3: CASSLIPGSGTEAFF
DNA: TGTGCCAGCAGCTTAATACCGGGGTCGGGCACTGAAGCTTTCTTT

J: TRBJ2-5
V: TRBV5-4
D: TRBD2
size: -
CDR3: CASSLRLAGQENQYF
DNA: TGTGCCAGCAGCCTCAGACTAGCGGGGCAAGAGAACCAGTACTTC

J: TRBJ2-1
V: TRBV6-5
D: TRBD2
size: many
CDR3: CASSSSASGTSVHNEQFF
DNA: TGTGCCAGCAGTTCAAGTGCTTCCGGGACTAGCGTCCACAATGAGCAGTTCTTC

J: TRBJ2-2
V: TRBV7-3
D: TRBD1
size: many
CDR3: CASSPRGTGATGELFF
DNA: TGTGCCAGCAGCCCTCGGGGTACAGGGGCGACCGGGGAGCTGTTTTTT

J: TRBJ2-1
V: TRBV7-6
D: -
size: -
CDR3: CASGLVAYNEQFF
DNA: TGTGCCTCCGGATTAGTGGCATACAATGAGCAGTTCTTC

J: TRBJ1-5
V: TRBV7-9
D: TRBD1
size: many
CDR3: CASSRTGANQPQHF
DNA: TGTGCCAGCAGCCGGACAGGGGCCAATCAGCCCCAGCATTTT

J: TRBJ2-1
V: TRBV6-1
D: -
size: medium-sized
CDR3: CASSDIHGVSSYNEQFF
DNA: TGTGCCAGCAGTGACATACATGGGGTAAGCTCCTACAATGAGCAGTTCTTC

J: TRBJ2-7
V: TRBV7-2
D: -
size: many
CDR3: CASSLVANYEQYF
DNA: TGTGCCAGCAGCTTAGTAGCGAACTACGAGCAGTACTTC